The clone carrying this T cell receptor beta chain turned up a few times. The antigen remains unidentified. One base away lies a much larger clone, so this may be a sequencing read error. The CDR3 totals 14 residues. Trimming at V came to 5 bases and at J to 4 bases, leaving 3 bases not matched to a gene. Germline CDR1 reads SGHTA; CDR2 reads FQGTGA. A second PCR of 7 to 11 cycles used a sample-barcoded 5' primer and a J-beta primer mix. TCRdb reanalysed the 5' RACE reads using MiXCR and keeps one entry per CDR3 protein. This sample carries around 1,800,000 distinct CDR3 sequences, around 42% of them seen once, and the ten largest clones take roughly 23%. The data were obtained in a study of blood T cells in healthy people across ages. Broader study findings: Higher diversity, along with more naive CD4+ cells, distinguished long-lived donors from aged donors.

Sequenced: blood. The clonotype originates from a human donor in good health. The chain couples TRBV7-3 to TRBJ2-1; 9 bases are shared with TRBD1. The DNA of the CDR3 is TGTGCCAGCAGCCGCGGGACAGGGTACAATGAGCAGTTCTTC. Translating gives CASSRGTGYNEQFF. The full variable domain, in which reference TRBV7-3 and TRBJ2-1 provide the parts outside the CDR3, is GAGVSQTPSNKVTEKGKYVELRCDPISGHTALYWYRQSLGQGPEFLIYFQGTGAADDSGLPNDRFFAVRPEGSVSTLKIQRTERGDSAVYLCASSRGTGYNEQFFGPGTRLTVL.